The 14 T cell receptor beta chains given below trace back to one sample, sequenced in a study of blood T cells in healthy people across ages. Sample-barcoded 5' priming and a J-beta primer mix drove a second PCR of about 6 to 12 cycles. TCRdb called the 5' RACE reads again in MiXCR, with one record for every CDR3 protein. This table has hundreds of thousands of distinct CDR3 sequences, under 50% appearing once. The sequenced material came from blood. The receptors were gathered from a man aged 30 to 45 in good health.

The CDR3: CSARRGTGGDEQYF. CDR3 in DNA: TGCAGTGCTAGGAGGGGGACAGGGGGCGACGAGCAGTACTTC. This chain links TRBV20-1 with TRBJ2-7; 12 bases agree with TRBD1. The CDR3 consists of 14 residues. CDR1 and CDR2 (germline): DFQATT, SNEGSKA (reference sequence). V lost 3 bases to trimming and J lost 5 bases; unmatched junction nucleotides: 5.

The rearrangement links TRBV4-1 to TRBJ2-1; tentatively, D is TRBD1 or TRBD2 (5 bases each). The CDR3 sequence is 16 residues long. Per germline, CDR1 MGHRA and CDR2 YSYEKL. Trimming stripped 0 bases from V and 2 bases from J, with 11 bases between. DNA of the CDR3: TGCGCCAGCAGCCAAGATGCCGGGGCCGCCTACAATGAGCAGTTCTTC. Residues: CASSQDAGAAYNEQFF.

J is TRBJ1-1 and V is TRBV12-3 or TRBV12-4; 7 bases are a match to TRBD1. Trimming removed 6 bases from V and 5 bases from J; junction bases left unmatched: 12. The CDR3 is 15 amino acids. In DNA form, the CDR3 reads TGTGCCAGCAGCTTTCCGTTCATACAGGGGACTGAAGCTTTCTTT. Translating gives CASSFPFIQGTEAFF.

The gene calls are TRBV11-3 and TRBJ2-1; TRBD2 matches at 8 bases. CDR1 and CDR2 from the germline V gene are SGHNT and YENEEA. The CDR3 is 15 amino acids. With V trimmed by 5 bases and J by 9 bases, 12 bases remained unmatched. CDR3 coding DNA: TGTGCCAGCAGCCGCACCGGGACTAGTTTTATTGAGCAGTTCTTC. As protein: CASSRTGTSFIEQFF.

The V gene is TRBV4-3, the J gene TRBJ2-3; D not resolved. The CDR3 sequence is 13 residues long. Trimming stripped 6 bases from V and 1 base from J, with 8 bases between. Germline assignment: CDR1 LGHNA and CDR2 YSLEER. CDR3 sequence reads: CASRSAGTDTQYF. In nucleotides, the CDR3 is TGCGCCAGCAGGAGTGCGGGCACAGATACGCAGTATTTT.

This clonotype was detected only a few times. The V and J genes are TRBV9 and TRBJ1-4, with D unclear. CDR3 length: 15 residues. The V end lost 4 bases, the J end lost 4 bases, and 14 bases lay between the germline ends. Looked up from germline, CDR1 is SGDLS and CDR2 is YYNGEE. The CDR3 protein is CASSPGPASNEKLFF. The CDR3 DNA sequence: TGTGCCAGCAGCCCCGGGCCTGCTAGTAATGAAAAACTGTTTTTT.

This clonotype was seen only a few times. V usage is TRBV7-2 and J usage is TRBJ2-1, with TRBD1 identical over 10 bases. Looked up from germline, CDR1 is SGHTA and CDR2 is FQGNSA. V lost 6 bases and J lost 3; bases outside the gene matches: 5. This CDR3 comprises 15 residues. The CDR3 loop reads CASSRTGGNYNEQFF. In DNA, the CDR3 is TGTGCCAGCAGTCGGACAGGGGGAAACTACAATGAGCAGTTCTTC.

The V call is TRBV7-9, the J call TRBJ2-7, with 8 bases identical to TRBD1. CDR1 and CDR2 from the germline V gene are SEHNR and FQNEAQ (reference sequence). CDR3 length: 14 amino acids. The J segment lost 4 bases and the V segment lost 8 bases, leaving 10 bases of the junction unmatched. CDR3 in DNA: TGTGCCAGCCGTGGGACAGGCGCCTTATACGAGCAGTACTTC. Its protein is CASRGTGALYEQYF.

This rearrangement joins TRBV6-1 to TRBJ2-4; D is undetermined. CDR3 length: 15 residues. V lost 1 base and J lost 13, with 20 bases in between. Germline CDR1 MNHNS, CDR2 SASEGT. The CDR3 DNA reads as TGTGCCAGCAGTGAAGTGGACGGATCGTACAATGAGCAGTACTTC. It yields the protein CASSEVDGSYNEQYF.

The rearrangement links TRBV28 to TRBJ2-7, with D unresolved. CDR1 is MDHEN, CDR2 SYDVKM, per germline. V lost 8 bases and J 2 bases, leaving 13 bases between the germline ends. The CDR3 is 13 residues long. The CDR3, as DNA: TGTGCCAGCCCAAAGCAGGAGACCTACGAGCAGTACTTC. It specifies CASPKQETYEQYF.

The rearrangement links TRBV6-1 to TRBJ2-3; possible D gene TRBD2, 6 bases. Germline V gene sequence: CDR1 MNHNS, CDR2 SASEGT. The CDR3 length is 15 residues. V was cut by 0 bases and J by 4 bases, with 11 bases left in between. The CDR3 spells CASSEATTRADTQYF. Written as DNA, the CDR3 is TGTGCCAGCAGTGAAGCGACGACTAGGGCAGATACGCAGTATTTT.

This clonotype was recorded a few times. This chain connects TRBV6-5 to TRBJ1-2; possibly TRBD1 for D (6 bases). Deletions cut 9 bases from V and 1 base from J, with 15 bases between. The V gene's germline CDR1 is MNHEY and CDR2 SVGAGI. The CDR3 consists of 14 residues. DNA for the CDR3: TGTGCCAGTGGTGGGGGCCTTAGTAACTATGGCTACACCTTC. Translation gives CASGGGLSNYGYTF.

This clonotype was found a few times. This CDR3 reads CASRGWEVHNEQFF. Written as DNA, the CDR3 is TGTGCCAGCAGAGGATGGGAGGTTCACAATGAGCAGTTCTTC. The rearrangement uses TRBV2 and TRBJ2-1; D perhaps matches TRBD2 (6 bases). The CDR3 spans 14 residues. Germline lookup yields CDR1 SNHLY and CDR2 FYNNEI. The germline V and J ends were trimmed by 6 bases and 5 bases, with 14 bases remaining between them. Variable domain in full (rest from reference TRBV2 and TRBJ2-1): EPEVTQTPSHQVTQMGQEVILRCVPISNHLYFYWYRQILGQKVEFLVSFYNNEISEKSEIFDDQFSVERPDGSNFTLKIRSTKLEDSAMYFCASRGWEVHNEQFFGPGTRLTVL.

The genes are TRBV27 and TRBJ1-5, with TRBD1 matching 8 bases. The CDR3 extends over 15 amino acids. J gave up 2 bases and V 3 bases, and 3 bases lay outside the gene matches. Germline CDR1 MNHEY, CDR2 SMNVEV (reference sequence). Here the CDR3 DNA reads TGTGCCAGCAGTTTCTCAGGGGGCGGCAATCAGCCCCAGCATTTT. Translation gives CASSFSGGGNQPQHF.